These 24 T cell receptor beta chains originate from one sample sequenced in a study of T cells in tumors after PD-1 blockade. Generated by immunoSEQ multiplex PCR, the TCRdb table keeps only in-frame clones and is missing some. Counted here are tens of thousands of clones, about four fifths occurring once; the ten biggest clones make up roughly 13%. Sequencing used PBMCs, obtained before anti-PD-1 treatment. These receptor sequences come from a human donor with basal cell carcinoma.

This chain connects TRBV7-9 to TRBJ1-3; D may be TRBD1 (5 bases). The CDR3 totals 14 residues. Germline V gene sequence: CDR1 SEHNR, CDR2 FQNEAQ (reference sequence). With 8 bases removed from V and 3 bases from J, the gap between germline ends came to 14 bases. In DNA form, the CDR3 reads TGTGCCAGCTTTGGGGACGTTTATGGAAACACCATATATTTT. This sequence encodes CASFGDVYGNTIYF.

The J gene is TRBJ1-5, the V gene TRBV6-1; D uncertain. This CDR3 is built from 16 residues. V lost 4 bases, J lost 0 bases, and 13 bases lay in between. Germline loops: CDR1 MNHNS, CDR2 SASEGT. In DNA form, the CDR3 reads TGTGCCAGCAGTGCCGCCGCCTTTTATAGCAATCAGCCCCAGCATTTT. Protein product: CASSAAAFYSNQPQHF.

By its share, this clone is medium-sized. The V call is TRBV19, the J call TRBJ1-5; TRBD1 aligns across 9 bases. The V gene's germline CDR1 is LNHDA and CDR2 SQIVND (reference sequence). V trimming: 7 bases; J trimming: 4 bases; junction bases outside the gene matches: 11. This CDR3 contains 16 residues. CDR3 DNA sequence: TGTGCCAGTAACAAACCTCCGGGACAGGGTAATCAGCCCCAGCATTTT. Protein: CASNKPPGQGNQPQHF.

The CDR3 DNA follows: TGTGCCTGGACCGGGCTGGGGGCAACTAATGAAAAACTGTTTTTT. It specifies CAWTGLGATNEKLFF. J is TRBJ1-4 and V is TRBV30; D possibly corresponds to TRBD1 (5 bases). The CDR3 consists of 15 residues. Germline V gene sequence: CDR1 GTSNPN, CDR2 SVGIG (reference sequence). Trimming removed 4 bases at V and 0 bases at J, with 12 bases between.

The chain combines TRBV7-2 with TRBJ1-6; 7 nucleotides line up with TRBD1. V gave up 6 bases and J gave up 10 bases; unmatched junction bases: 12. The length of the CDR3 is 15 residues. Germline CDR1 and CDR2: SGHTA and FQGNSA. The CDR3 DNA is TGTGCCAGCAGTCGCGGGACAGCTATTAGGTCACCCCTCCACTTT. Its translation: CASSRGTAIRSPLHF.

The V gene is TRBV4-1, the J gene TRBJ1-1; D is perhaps TRBD1 (6 bases). Germline V CDR1 and CDR2: MGHRA, YSYEKL. V was pared by 3 bases and J by 6 bases, with 14 bases between. This CDR3 has 14 amino acids. The CDR3 is CASSQIQGIAEAFF. CDR3 nucleotide sequence: TGCGCCAGCAGCCAGATACAGGGTATTGCTGAAGCTTTCTTT.

The V gene is TRBV2, the J gene TRBJ2-3; TRBD2 agrees at 11 bases. The CDR3 spans 15 residues. V lost 6 bases and J lost 3; bases outside the gene matches: 5. Germline assignment: CDR1 SNHLY and CDR2 FYNNEI. As DNA, the CDR3 is TGTGCCAGCAGCGTTAGCGGGGGGGCGACAGATACGCAGTATTTT. Translated, it gives CASSVSGGATDTQYF.

The chain employs TRBV3-1 (or the pseudogene TRBV3-2) and TRBJ2-3; D is unresolved. The germline CDR1 and CDR2 sequences are LGHDT and YNNKEL (reference sequence). The germline V and J ends were trimmed by 3 bases and 6 bases, with 10 bases remaining between them. The CDR3 runs 13 residues. The CDR3 nucleotides read TGTGCCAGCAGCCAGCTGCCCTTGGATACGCAGTATTTT. Amino acids: CASSQLPLDTQYF.

This chain joins TRBV4-1 and TRBJ1-2; D ambiguous. The germline gives CDR1 MGHRA, CDR2 YSYEKL. V lost 1 base, J lost 0 bases, and 9 bases lay in between. The CDR3 sequence is 15 residues long. CDR3 DNA: TGCGCCAGCAGCCAAGTTACGAGTACTAACTATGGCTACACCTTC. Its protein is CASSQVTSTNYGYTF.

This clone was picked up a small number of times. This chain uses TRBV6-2 or TRBV6-3 with TRBJ1-6, with D unresolved. Germline V CDR1 and CDR2: MNHEY, SVGEGT. The CDR3 spans 17 residues. V lost 7 bases to trimming and J lost 0 bases, with 16 bases between them. The CDR3 nucleotides read TGTGCCAGCACCCCCCGGGCCCAGAGCTCCTATAATTCACCCCTCCACTTT. Protein: CASTPRAQSSYNSPLHF.

As concerns this clone: Other DNA sequences within the sample encode an identical CDR3. The V gene is TRBV19, the J gene TRBJ2-1, with unresolved D. Deletions cut 1 base from V and 7 bases from J, with 8 bases between. Per germline, CDR1 LNHDA and CDR2 SQIVND (reference sequence). This CDR3 contains 13 residues. This chain's CDR3 is CASSIGSLNEQFF. CDR3 DNA sequence: TGTGCCAGTAGTATAGGAAGTCTTAATGAGCAGTTCTTC.

The chain is built from TRBV5-6 and TRBJ1-5; 8 bases fit TRBD1. Germline V gene data show CDR1 as SGHDT and CDR2 as YYEEEE. This CDR3 contains 15 residues. The V segment lost 4 bases and the J segment 1 base; nucleotides outside the gene matches: 4. The CDR3 loop is CASSPRQGSNQPQHF. The CDR3 bases are TGTGCCAGCAGCCCCCGACAGGGGAGCAATCAGCCCCAGCATTTT.

CDR3 loop: CASSPTGGNTEAFF. The CDR3 bases are TGTGCCAGCAGCCCGACAGGGGGCAACACTGAAGCTTTCTTT. The chain links TRBV6-5 to TRBJ1-1, with 10 nucleotides matching TRBD1. Germline V gene sequence: CDR1 MNHEY, CDR2 SVGAGI. Trimming removed 6 bases from V and 2 bases from J; junction bases left unmatched: 3. This CDR3 has 14 amino acids.

About this clone itself: Other DNA variants within this sample encode the same CDR3. The V call is TRBV7-6, the J call TRBJ1-2; 10 bases map to TRBD1. This CDR3 has 15 amino acids. V lost 5 bases to trimming and J lost 2 bases; unmatched junction nucleotides: 5. Germline-derived CDR1 and CDR2 are SGHVS and FNYEAQ. The CDR3 spells CASSRLDRGNYGYTF. The DNA of the CDR3 is TGTGCCAGCAGCCGGCTGGACAGGGGGAACTATGGCTACACCTTC.

V and J are TRBV3-1 (or the pseudogene TRBV3-2) and TRBJ2-1; no definite D call. Trimming cost V 4 bases and J 9 bases, with 10 bases left between them. CDR1 and CDR2 (germline): LGHDT, YNNKEL (reference sequence). The CDR3 loop spans 12 amino acids. CDR3: CASSLQVGEQFF. CDR3 nucleotide sequence: TGTGCCAGCAGCCTCCAGGTGGGTGAGCAGTTCTTC.

The rearrangement uses TRBV18 and TRBJ2-7; 7 bases line up with TRBD1. Germline assignment: CDR1 KGHSH and CDR2 LQKENI. J was trimmed by 7 bases and V by 1 base; bases with no gene match: 10. The CDR3 has 15 amino acids. CDR3 sequence: CASSPLGTEEGEQYF. As DNA, the CDR3 is TGTGCCAGCTCACCACTGGGGACAGAAGAAGGTGAGCAGTACTTC. The variable domain in full, with the rest retrieved from reference TRBV18 and TRBJ2-7, is NAGVMQNPRHLVRRRGQEARLRCSPMKGHSHVYWYRQLPEEGLKFMVYLQKENIIDESGMPKERFSAEFPKEGPSILRIQQVVRGDSAAYFCASSPLGTEEGEQYFGPGTRLTVT.

This chain uses TRBV6-4 with TRBJ2-1; 14 bases line up with TRBD2. In germline, CDR1 is MRHNA, CDR2 SNTAGT. This CDR3 contains 15 residues. V shed 6 bases, J shed 8 bases, and the junction held 6 bases outside the gene matches. The CDR3 loop reads CASSRLAGGQDEQFF. CDR3 in DNA: TGTGCCAGCAGCCGACTAGCGGGGGGGCAGGATGAGCAGTTCTTC.

The V gene is TRBV6-5, the J gene TRBJ2-7; perhaps TRBD2 as D (6 bases). The CDR3 runs 12 residues. CDR1 and CDR2 from the germline V gene are MNHEY and SVGAGI. The CDR3 DNA sequence: TGTACCTCGCCGCGGGGCTCCTACGAGCAGTACTTC. Its protein product is CTSPRGSYEQYF.

The V gene is TRBV6-5, the J gene TRBJ1-1; D ambiguous. Per germline, CDR1 MNHEY and CDR2 SVGAGI. Trimming shortened V by 5 bases and J by 1 base, and 14 bases separated the two germline ends. The CDR3 extends over 15 amino acids. The CDR3, as DNA: TGTGCCAGCAGTCTCGCGTCGCTCCCGAACACTGAAGCTTTCTTT. Amino acid sequence: CASSLASLPNTEAFF.

The chain couples TRBV5-5 to TRBJ1-3; tentative D call: TRBD1 (5 bases). The CDR3 consists of 14 residues. From germline, CDR1 is SGHKS and CDR2 YYEKEE (reference sequence). The V gene lost 2 bases and the J gene lost 2 bases, with 8 bases spanning the gap. CDR3 in DNA: TGTGCCAGCAGCTTCCGGGACGCTGGAAACACCATATATTTT. Its translation: CASSFRDAGNTIYF. Full variable domain (rest looked up from reference TRBV5-5 and TRBJ1-3): DAGVTQSPTHLIKTRGQQVTLRCSPISGHKSVSWYQQVLGQGPQFIFQYYEKEERGRGNFPDRFSARQFPNYSSELNVNALLLGDSALYLCASSFRDAGNTIYFGEGSWLTVV.

V usage is TRBV30 and J usage is TRBJ1-1, with D possibly matching TRBD1 (5 bases). There are 15 residues in the CDR3. Germline loops: CDR1 GTSNPN, CDR2 SVGIG (reference sequence). V shed 0 bases and J shed 1 base, with 12 bases lying between them. The CDR3 nucleotides read TGTGCCTGGAGTGTACCTGACAGACAGAACACTGAAGCTTTCTTT. Amino acids: CAWSVPDRQNTEAFF.

The gene calls are TRBV29-1 and TRBJ2-1; 10 bases map to TRBD1. Trimming removed 6 bases from V and 7 bases from J; junction bases left unmatched: 9. Per the germline V gene, CDR1 is SQVTM and CDR2 is ANQGSEA. The CDR3 contains 14 residues. Here the CDR3 DNA reads TGCAGCGTCCTCCGGGACAGGGGTGGGAATGAGCAGTTCTTC. Its protein product is CSVLRDRGGNEQFF.

The V and J genes are TRBV30 and TRBJ1-1, with D possibly matching TRBD1 (6 bases). Germline CDR1 reads GTSNPN; CDR2 reads SVGIG (reference sequence). Trimming cost V 0 bases and J 0 bases, with 14 bases left between them. This CDR3 is 16 amino acids long. CDR3 sequence: CAWSVLGGLMNTEAFF. Written as DNA, the CDR3 is TGTGCCTGGAGTGTACTGGGGGGGCTTATGAACACTGAAGCTTTCTTT.

In its sample, this clone was seen a few times. The CDR3 region is CASSPVTANTGELFF. CDR3 bases: TGTGCCAGCTCACCGGTCACCGCGAACACCGGGGAGCTGTTTTTT. V gene TRBV18 combines with J gene TRBJ2-2; D ambiguous. V was cut by 3 bases and J by 0 bases, with 8 bases left in between. Per the germline V gene, CDR1 is KGHSH and CDR2 is LQKENI. CDR3 length equals 15 residues. Filled out from reference TRBV18 and TRBJ2-2, the complete variable domain reads NAGVMQNPRHLVRRRGQEARLRCSPMKGHSHVYWYRQLPEEGLKFMVYLQKENIIDESGMPKERFSAEFPKEGPSILRIQQVVRGDSAAYFCASSPVTANTGELFFGEGSRLTVL.